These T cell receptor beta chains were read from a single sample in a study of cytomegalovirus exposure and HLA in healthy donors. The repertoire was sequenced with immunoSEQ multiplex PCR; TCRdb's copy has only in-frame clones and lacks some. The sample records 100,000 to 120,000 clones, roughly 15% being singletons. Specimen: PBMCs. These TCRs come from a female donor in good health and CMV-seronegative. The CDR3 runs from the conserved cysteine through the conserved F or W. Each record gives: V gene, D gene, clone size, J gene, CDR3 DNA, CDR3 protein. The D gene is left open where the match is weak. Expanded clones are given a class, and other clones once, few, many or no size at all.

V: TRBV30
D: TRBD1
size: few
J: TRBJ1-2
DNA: TGTGCCTGGCGTCTTTCCGGGACAGGGGGCTACACCTTC
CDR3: CAWRLSGTGGYTF

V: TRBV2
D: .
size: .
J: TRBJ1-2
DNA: TGTGCCAGCAGTCCCGACGGTGACAGAATTGCCTATGGCTACACCTTC
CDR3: CASSPDGDRIAYGYTF

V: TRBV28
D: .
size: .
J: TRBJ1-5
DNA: TGTGCCAGCAATAGAGGAGGACTGATCAATCAGCCCCAGCATTTT
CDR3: CASNRGGLINQPQHF

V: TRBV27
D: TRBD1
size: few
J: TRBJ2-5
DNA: TGTGCCAGCAGTTTTTATCGGGACAGGGTGAAAGAGACCCAGTACTTC
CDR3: CASSFYRDRVKETQYF

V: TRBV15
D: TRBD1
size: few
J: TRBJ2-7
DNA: TGTGCCACCAGCAAACCCGGGACAGGGGTCTACGAGCAGTACTTC
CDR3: CATSKPGTGVYEQYF

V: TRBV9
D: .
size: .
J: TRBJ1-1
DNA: TGTGCCAGCAGCCCCCACGGACAGAAAGACACTGAAGCTTTCTTT
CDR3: CASSPHGQKDTEAFF

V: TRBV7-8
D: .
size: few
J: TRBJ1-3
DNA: TGTGCCAGCAGCTTCCCGGGACAACTAAGTGCTGGAAACACCATATATTTT
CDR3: CASSFPGQLSAGNTIYF

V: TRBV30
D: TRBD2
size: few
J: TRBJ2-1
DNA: TGTGCCTGGAGTGTACTAGCGGGAGGGCCCAATGAGCAGTTCTTC
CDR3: CAWSVLAGGPNEQFF

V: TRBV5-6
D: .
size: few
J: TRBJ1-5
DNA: TGTGCCAGCAGCTCCTTAGATCAGCCCCAGCATTTT
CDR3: CASSSLDQPQHF

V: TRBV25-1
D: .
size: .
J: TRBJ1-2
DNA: TGTGCCAGCAGTGAATGGACAGCTAACTATGGCTACACCTTC
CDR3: CASSEWTANYGYTF

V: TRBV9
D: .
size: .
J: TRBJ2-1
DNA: TGTGCCAGCAGCGTCGAAGCAGGGTTAGGGGTTCGAAATGAGCAGTTCTTC
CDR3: CASSVEAGLGVRNEQFF

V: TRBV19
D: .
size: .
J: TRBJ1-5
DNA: TGTGCCAGTAGTCCGAGGGGGGGTTTAGCGGTAAGCAATCAGCCCCAGCATTTT
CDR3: CASSPRGGLAVSNQPQHF

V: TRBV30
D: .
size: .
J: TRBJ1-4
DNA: TGTGCCTGGAGTGTCTTGACCAGGGAAGGGGAAAAACTGTTTTTT
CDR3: CAWSVLTREGEKLFF

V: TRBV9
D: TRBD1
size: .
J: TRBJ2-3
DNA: TGTGCCAGCTCCCGGACGACAGGGGGCATCGGGGGCTACGTTTTAGATACGCAGTATTTT
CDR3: CASSRTTGGIGGYVLDTQYF

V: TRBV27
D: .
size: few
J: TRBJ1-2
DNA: TGTGCCAGCAGTTCCTCGCCGGGAGGCTACACCTTC
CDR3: CASSSSPGGYTF

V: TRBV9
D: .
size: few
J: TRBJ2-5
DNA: TGTGCCAGCAGCGTAGGGCCCCCCGGGGAGACCCAGTACTTC
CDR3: CASSVGPPGETQYF

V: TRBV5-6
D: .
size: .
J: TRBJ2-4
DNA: TGTGCCAGCAGCTCGGACCGGGCCCCAGGGAACATTCAGTACTTC
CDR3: CASSSDRAPGNIQYF

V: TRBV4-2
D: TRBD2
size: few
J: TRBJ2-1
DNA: TGTGCCAGCAGCCCTATGGGGACTAGCTACAATGAGCAGTTCTTC
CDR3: CASSPMGTSYNEQFF

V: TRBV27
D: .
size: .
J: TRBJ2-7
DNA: TGTGCCAGCAGTTTCCTCCCGGACAGCTACGAGCAGTACTTC
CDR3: CASSFLPDSYEQYF

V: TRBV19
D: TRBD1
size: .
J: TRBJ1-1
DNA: TGTGCCAGTAGTCCATACTCCCGGGACAGGGGGCGCAACGAGGCACCTCTGAGCGACACTGAAGCTTTCTTT
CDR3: CASSPYSRDRGRNEAPLSDTEAFF

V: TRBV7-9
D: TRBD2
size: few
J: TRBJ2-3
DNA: TGTGCCAGCAGAAAGACTAGCGGGGCATACACAGATACGCAGTATTTT
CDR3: CASRKTSGAYTDTQYF

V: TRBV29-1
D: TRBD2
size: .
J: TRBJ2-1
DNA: TGCAGCGTTGCCCCCCTTCTTAAGCGGGGTGAGCAGTTCTTC
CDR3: CSVAPLLKRGEQFF

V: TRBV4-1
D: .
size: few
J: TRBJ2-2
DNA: TGCGCCAGCAGCCAAGATGCAGGGTGGGACACCGGGGAGCTGTTTTTT
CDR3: CASSQDAGWDTGELFF

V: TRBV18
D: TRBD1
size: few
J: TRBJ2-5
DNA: TGTGCCAGCTCACCAACGGGACAGGGAAAAGAGACCCAGTACTTC
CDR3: CASSPTGQGKETQYF

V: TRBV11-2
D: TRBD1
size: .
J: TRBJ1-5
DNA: TGTGCCAGCAGTTGGGACAGCAGCAATCAGCCCCAGCATTTT
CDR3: CASSWDSSNQPQHF